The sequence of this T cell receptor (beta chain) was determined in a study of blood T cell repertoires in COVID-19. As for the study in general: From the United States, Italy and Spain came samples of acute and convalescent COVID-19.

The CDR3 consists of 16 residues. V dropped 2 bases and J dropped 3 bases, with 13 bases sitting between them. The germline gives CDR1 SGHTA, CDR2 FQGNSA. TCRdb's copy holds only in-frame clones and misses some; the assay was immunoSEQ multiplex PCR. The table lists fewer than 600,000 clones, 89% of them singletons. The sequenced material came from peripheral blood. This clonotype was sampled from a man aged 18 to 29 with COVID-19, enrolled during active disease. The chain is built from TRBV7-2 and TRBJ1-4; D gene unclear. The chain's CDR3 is CASSLQSLAANEKLFF. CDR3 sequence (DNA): TGTGCCAGCAGCTTACAGAGTCTAGCAGCTAATGAAAAACTGTTTTTT.